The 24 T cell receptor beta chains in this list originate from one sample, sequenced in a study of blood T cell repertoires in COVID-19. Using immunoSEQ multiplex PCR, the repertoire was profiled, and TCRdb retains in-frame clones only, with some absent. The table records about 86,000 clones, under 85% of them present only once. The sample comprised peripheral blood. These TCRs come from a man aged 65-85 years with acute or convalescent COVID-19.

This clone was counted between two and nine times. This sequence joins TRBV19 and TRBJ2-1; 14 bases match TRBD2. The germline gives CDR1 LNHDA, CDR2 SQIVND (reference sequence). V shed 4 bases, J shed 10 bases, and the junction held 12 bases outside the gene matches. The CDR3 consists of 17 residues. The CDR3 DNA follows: TGTGCCAGTAGTACATGGACTAGCGGGGGGCCTACCTTGGAGCAGTTCTTC. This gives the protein CASSTWTSGGPTLEQFF.

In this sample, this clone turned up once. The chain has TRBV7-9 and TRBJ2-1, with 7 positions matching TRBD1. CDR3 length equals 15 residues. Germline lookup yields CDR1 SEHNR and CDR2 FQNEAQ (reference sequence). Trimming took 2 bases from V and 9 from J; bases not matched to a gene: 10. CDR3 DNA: TGTGCCAGCAGCTTACAGTGGACAGGAGTCCTTGAGCAGTTCTTC. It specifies CASSLQWTGVLEQFF.

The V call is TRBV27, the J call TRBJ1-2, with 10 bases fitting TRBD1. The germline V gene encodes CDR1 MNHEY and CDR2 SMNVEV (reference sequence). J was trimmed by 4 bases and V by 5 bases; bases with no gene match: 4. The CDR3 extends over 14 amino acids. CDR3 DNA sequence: TGTGCCAGCAGTCCGACAGGGGGCGGCTATGGCTACACCTTC. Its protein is CASSPTGGGYGYTF.

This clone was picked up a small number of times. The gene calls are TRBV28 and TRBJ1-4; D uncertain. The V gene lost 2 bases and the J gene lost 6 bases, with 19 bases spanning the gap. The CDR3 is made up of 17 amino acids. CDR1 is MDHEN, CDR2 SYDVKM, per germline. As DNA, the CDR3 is TGTGCCAGCAGTTTACGGTTCGGCGGAAGGAGGGATGAAAAACTGTTTTTT. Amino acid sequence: CASSLRFGGRRDEKLFF.

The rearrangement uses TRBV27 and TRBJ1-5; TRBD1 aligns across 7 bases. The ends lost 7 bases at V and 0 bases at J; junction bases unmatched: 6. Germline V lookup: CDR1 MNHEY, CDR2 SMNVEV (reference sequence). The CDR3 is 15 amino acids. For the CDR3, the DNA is TGTGCCAGCAACCCAAGGGGGCTTAGCAATCAGCCCCAGCATTTT. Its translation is CASNPRGLSNQPQHF.

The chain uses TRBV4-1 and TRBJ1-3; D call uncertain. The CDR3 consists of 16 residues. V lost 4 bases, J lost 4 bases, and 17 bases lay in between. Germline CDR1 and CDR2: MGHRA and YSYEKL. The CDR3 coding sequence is TGCGCCAGCAGCCTGCTACAACAACCGGGGGGAAACACCATATATTTT. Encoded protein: CASSLLQQPGGNTIYF.

As DNA, the CDR3 is TGTGCCAGCAGCTTGAGCGGGGGGGCGAACACCGGGGAGCTGTTTTTT. Amino acid sequence: CASSLSGGANTGELFF. The chain employs TRBV7-8 and TRBJ2-2; 10 nucleotides align to TRBD2. J gave up 0 bases and V 3 bases, and 1 base lay outside the gene matches. Per the germline V gene, CDR1 is SGHVS and CDR2 is FQNEAQ. This CDR3 spans 16 amino acids.

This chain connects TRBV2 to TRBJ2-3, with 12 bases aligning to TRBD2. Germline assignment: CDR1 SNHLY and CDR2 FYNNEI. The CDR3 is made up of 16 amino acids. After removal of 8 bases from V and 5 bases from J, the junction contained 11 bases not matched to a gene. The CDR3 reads CASRERLAGGKDTQYF. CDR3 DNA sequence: TGTGCCAGCCGAGAGCGCCTAGCGGGGGGGAAAGATACGCAGTATTTT.

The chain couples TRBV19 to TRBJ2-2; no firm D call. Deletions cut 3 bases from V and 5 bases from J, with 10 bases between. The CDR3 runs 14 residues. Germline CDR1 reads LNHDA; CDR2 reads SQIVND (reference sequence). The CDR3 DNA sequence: TGTGCCAGTAGTATGTTAGACACGACCGGGGAGCTGTTTTTT. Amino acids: CASSMLDTTGELFF.

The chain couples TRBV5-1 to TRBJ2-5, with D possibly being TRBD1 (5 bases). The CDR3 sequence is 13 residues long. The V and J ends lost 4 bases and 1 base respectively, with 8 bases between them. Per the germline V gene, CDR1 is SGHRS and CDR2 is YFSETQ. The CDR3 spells CASSDSPQETQYF. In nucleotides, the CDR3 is TGCGCCAGCAGCGACAGCCCCCAAGAGACCCAGTACTTC.

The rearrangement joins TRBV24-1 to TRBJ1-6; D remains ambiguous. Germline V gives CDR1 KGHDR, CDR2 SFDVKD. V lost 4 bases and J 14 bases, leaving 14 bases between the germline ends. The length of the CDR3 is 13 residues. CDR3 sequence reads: CATSDPDGRALHF. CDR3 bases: TGTGCCACCAGTGACCCAGACGGTCGGGCCCTCCACTTT.

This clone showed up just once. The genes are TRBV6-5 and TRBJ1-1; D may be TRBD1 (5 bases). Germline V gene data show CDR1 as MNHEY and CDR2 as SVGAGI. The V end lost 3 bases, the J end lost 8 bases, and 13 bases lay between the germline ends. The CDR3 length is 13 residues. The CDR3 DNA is TGTGCCAGCAGTTATTCCACAGGTGCCGAAGCTTTCTTT. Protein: CASSYSTGAEAFF.

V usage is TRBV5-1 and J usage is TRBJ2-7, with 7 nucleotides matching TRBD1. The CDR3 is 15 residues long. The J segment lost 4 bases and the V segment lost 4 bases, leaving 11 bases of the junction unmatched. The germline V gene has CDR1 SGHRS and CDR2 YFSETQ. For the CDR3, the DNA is TGCGCCAGCAGCCCAAACAGGGGACCCAGTTACGAGCAGTACTTC. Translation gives CASSPNRGPSYEQYF.

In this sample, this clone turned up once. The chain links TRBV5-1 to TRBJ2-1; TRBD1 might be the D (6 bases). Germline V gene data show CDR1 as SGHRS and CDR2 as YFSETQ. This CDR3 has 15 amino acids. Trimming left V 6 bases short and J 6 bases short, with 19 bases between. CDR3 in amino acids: CASIWGPSGINEQFF. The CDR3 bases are TGCGCCAGCATCTGGGGGCCCAGTGGCATCAATGAGCAGTTCTTC. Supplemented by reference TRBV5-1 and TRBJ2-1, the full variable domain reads KAGVTQTPRYLIKTRGQQVTLSCSPISGHRSVSWYQQTPGQGLQFLFEYFSETQRNKGNFPGRFSGRQFSNSRSEMNVSTLELGDSALYLCASIWGPSGINEQFFGPGTRLTVL.

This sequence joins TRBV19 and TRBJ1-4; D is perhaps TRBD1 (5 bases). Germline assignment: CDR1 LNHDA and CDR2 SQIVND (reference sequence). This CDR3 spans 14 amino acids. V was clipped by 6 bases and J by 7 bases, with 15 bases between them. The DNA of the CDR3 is TGTGCCAGTAGCCTCGGGGACGGGGGTGAAAAACTGTTTTTT. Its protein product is CASSLGDGGEKLFF.

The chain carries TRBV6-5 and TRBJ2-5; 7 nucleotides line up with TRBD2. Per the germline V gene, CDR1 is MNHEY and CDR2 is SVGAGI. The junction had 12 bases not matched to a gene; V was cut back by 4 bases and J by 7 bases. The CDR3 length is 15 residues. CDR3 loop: CASSSRTRGMGTQYF. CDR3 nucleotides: TGTGCCAGCAGTTCCCGGACTAGGGGAATGGGGACCCAGTACTTC.

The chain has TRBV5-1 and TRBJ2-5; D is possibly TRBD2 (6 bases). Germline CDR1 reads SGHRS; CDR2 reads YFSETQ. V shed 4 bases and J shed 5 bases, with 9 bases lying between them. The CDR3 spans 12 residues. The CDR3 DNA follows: TGCGCCAGCAGCGTGGAGGGGGAGACCCAGTACTTC. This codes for CASSVEGETQYF.

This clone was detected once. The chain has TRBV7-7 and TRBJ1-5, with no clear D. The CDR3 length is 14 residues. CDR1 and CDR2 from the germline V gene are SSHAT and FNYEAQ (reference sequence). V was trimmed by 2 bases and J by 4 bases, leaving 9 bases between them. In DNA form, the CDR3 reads TGTGCCAGCAGCTTATCGACACCGAATCAGCCCCAGCATTTT. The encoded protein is CASSLSTPNQPQHF.

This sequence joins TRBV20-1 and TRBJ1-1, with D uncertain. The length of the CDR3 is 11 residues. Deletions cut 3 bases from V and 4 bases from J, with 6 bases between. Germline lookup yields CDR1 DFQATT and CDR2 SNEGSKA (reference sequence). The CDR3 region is CSARTPTEAFF. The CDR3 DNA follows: TGCAGTGCTAGGACACCCACTGAAGCTTTCTTT.

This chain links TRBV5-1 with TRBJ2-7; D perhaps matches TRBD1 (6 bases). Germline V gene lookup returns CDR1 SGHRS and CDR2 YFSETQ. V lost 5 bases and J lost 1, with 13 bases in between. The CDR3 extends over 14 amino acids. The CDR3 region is CASRRDTASYEQYF. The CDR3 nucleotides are TGCGCCAGCAGGAGGGACACCGCATCCTACGAGCAGTACTTC.

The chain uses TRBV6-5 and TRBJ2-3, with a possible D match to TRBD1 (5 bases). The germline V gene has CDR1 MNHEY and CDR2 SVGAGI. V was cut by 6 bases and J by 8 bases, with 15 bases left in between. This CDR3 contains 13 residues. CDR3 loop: CASSAESQGTQYF. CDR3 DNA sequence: TGTGCCAGCAGCGCTGAATCTCAGGGTACGCAGTATTTT.

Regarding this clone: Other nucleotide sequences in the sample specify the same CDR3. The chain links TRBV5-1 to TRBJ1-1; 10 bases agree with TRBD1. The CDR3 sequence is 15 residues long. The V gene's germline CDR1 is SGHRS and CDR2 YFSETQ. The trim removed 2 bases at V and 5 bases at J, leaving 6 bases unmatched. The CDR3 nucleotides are TGCGCCAGCAGCTTAAGACAGGGGGCTGGTACTGAAGCTTTCTTT. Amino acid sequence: CASSLRQGAGTEAFF.

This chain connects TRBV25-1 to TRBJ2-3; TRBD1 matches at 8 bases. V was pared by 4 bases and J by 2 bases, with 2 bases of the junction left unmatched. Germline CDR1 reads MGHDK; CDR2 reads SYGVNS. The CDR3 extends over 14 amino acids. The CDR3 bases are TGTGCCAGCAGTGGGACAGGGTCCACAGATACGCAGTATTTT. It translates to CASSGTGSTDTQYF. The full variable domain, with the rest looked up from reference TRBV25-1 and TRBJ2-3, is EADIYQTPRYLVIGTGKKITLECSQTMGHDKMYWYQQDPGMELHLIHYSYGVNSTEKGDLSSESTVSRIRTEHFPLTLESARPSHTSQYLCASSGTGSTDTQYFGPGTRLTVL.

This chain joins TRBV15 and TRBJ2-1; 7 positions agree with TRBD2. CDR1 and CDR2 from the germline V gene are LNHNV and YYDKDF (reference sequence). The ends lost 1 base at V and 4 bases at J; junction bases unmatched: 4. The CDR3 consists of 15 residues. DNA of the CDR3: TGTGCCACCAGCAGAGGAGGGGAGGGGTACAATGAGCAGTTCTTC. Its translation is CATSRGGEGYNEQFF.